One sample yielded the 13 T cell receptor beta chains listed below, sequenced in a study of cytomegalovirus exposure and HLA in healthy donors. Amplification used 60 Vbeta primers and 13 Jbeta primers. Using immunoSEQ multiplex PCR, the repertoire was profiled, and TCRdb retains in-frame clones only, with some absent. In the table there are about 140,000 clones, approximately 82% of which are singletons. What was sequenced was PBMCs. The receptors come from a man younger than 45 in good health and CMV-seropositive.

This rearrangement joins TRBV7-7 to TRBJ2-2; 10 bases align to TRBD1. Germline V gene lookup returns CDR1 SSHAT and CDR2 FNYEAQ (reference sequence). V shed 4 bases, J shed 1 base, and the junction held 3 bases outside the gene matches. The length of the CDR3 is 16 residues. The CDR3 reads CASSSTGGRNTGELFF. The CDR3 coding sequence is TGTGCCAGCAGCTCGACAGGGGGCAGGAACACCGGGGAGCTGTTTTTT.

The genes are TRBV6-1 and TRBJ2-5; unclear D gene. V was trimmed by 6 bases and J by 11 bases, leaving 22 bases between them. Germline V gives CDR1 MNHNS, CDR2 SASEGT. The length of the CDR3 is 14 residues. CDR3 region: CASSSSPEKEEQYF. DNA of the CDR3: TGTGCCAGCAGCTCCTCTCCGGAGAAGGAAGAGCAGTACTTC.

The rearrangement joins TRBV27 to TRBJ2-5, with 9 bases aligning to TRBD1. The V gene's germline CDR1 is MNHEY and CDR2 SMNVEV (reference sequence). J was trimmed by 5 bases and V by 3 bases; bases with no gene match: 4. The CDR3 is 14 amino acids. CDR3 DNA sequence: TGTGCCAGCAGTTTTGACAGGGGGGGGGAGACCCAGTACTTC. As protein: CASSFDRGGETQYF.

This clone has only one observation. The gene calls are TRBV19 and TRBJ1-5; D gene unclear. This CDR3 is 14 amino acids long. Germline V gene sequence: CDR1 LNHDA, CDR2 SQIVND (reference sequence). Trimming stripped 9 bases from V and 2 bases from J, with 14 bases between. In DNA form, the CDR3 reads TGTGCCAGCAAGACGGAGGGAGGCAATCAGCCCCAGCATTTT. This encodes CASKTEGGNQPQHF.

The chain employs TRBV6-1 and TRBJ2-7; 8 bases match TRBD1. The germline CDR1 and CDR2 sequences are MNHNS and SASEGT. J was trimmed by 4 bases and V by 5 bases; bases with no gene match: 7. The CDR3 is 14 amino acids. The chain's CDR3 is CASSFQGAPYEQYF. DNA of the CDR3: TGTGCCAGCAGTTTCCAGGGGGCGCCGTACGAGCAGTACTTC.

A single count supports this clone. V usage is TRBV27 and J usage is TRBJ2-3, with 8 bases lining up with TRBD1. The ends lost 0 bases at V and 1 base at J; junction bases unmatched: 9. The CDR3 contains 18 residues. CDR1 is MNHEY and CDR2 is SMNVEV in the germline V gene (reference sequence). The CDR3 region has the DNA TGTGCCAGCAGTTTATCTTCCCCAGGGGGCGTTGGCACAGATACGCAGTATTTT. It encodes CASSLSSPGGVGTDTQYF.

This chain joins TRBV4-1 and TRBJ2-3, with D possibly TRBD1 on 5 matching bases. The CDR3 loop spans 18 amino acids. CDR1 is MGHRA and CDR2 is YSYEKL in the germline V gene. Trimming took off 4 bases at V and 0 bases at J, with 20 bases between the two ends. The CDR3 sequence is CASSRWHRRTTSTDTQYF. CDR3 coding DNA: TGCGCCAGCAGCCGCTGGCACAGGCGTACAACTAGCACAGATACGCAGTATTTT.

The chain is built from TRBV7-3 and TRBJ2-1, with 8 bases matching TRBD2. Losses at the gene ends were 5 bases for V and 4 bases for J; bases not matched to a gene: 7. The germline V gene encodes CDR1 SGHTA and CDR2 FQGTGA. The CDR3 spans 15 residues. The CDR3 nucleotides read TGTGCCAGCAGCCCGAGCGGGGGAGTTTACAATGAGCAGTTCTTC. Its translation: CASSPSGGVYNEQFF. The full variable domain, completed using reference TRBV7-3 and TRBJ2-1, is GAGVSQTPSNKVTEKGKYVELRCDPISGHTALYWYRQSLGQGPEFLIYFQGTGAADDSGLPNDRFFAVRPEGSVSTLKIQRTERGDSAVYLCASSPSGGVYNEQFFGPGTRLTVL.

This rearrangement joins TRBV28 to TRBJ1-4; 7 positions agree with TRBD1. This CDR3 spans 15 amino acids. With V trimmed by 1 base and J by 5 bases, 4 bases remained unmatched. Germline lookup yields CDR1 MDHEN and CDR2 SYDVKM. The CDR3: CASSLFVTGNEKLFF. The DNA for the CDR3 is TGTGCCAGCAGTTTATTCGTGACAGGGAATGAAAAACTGTTTTTT.

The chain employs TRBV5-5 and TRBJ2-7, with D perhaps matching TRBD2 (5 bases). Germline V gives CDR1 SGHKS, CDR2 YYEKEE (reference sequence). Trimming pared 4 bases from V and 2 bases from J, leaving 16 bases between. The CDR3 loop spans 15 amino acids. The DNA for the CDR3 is TGTGCCAGCAGCGTTCCCTGGACGGAGGCCTACGAGCAGTACTTC. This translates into CASSVPWTEAYEQYF.

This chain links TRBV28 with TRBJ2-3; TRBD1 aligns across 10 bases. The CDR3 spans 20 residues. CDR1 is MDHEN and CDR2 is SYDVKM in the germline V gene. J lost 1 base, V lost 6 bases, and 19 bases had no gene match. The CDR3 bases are TGTGCCAGCAGCGACCGACAGGGGGCGACGTATGAGGAGGGCACAGATACGCAGTATTTT. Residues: CASSDRQGATYEEGTDTQYF. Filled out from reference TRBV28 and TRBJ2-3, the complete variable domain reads DVKVTQSSRYLVKRTGEKVFLECVQDMDHENMFWYRQDPGLGLRLIYFSYDVKMKEKGDIPEGYSVSREKKERFSLILESASTNQTSMYLCASSDRQGATYEEGTDTQYFGPGTRLTVL.

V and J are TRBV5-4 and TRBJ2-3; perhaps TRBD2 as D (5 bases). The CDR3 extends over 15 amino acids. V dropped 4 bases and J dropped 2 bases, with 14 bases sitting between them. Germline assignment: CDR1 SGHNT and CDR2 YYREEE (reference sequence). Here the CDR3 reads CASSSGGMLTDTQYF. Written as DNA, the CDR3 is TGTGCCAGCAGCAGCGGAGGCATGCTCACAGATACGCAGTATTTT. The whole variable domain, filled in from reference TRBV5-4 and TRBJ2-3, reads ETGVTQSPTHLIKTRGQQVTLRCSSQSGHNTVSWYQQALGQGPQFIFQYYREEENGRGNFPPRFSGLQFPNYSSELNVNALELDDSALYLCASSSGGMLTDTQYFGPGTRLTVL.

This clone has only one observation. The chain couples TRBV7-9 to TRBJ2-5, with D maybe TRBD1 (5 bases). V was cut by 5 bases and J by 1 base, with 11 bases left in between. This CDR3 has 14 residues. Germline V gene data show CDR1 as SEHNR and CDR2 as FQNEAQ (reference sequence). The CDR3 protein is CASSLRQSQETQYF. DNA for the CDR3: TGTGCCAGCAGCCTTCGACAGTCCCAAGAGACCCAGTACTTC. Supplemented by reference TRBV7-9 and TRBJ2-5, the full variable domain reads DTGVSQNPRHKITKRGQNVTFRCDPISEHNRLYWYRQTLGQGPEFLTYFQNEAQLEKSRLLSDRFSAERPKGSFSTLEIQRTEQGDSAMYLCASSLRQSQETQYFGPGTRLLVL.